This T cell receptor beta chain was obtained from a study of blood T cell repertoires in COVID-19. This CDR3 region has 16 residues. Trimming took off 3 bases at V and 10 bases at J, with 22 bases between the two ends. In germline, CDR1 is SGHDT, CDR2 YYEEEE. TCRdb's copy holds only in-frame clones and misses some; the assay was immunoSEQ multiplex PCR. The sample shows about 210,000 clones, 84% of them seen only once. The sample comprised peripheral blood. J is TRBJ2-2 and V is TRBV5-6; weak D call: TRBD1 (6 bases). This receptor was taken from a woman aged 45-59 years with active or convalescent COVID-19. The CDR3 nucleotides read TGTGCCAGCAGCTATCAAGAAAGCAGGGGTTCAGTGGAGCTGTTTTTT. This sequence encodes CASSYQESRGSVELFF.